This record concerns one T cell receptor (beta chain) sequence. This entry belongs to a study of blood T cell repertoires in COVID-19. TCRdb's table, derived via immunoSEQ multiplex PCR, lists solely in-frame clones and lacks some. The repertoire includes over 300,000 clones, 85% to 90% of them detected once, and more than 9% sits in the top ten. This TCR derives from a woman aged 18-29 years who had recovered from COVID-19. Sequenced: PBMCs or T cells enriched from blood (not recorded which).

The CDR3 bases are TGTGCCTTCCCAGACAGGGGGGGTGAAAAACTGTTTTTT. Encoded protein: CAFPDRGGEKLFF. The chain is built from TRBV30 and TRBJ1-4, with 9 positions matching TRBD1. The trim removed 7 bases at V and 7 bases at J, leaving 7 bases unmatched. Germline assignment: CDR1 GTSNPN and CDR2 SVGIG (reference sequence). This CDR3 comprises 13 residues.